This is a list of T cell receptor beta chains from one sample in a study of shared clonotypes between healthy human individuals. Sequenced by immunoSEQ multiplex PCR; TCRdb stores in-frame clones only, minus some. The table lists some 1,400,000 clones, around 97% of them singletons. Sample: naive CD4+ T cells sorted from blood. The receptor set was obtained from a man between 25 and 39 years old in good health. CDR3s include the opening cysteine and the closing phenylalanine or tryptophan. D genes are given only for firm matches. Clone size is shown for a subset of rows, as once, few, many or a class of expanded clone.

j_gene,abundance,d_gene,v_gene,CDR3nt,CDR3aa
TRBJ2-7,NA,TRBD2,TRBV2,TGTGCCAGCAGGGCCGGGACTAACTACGAGCAGTACTTC,CASRAGTNYEQYF
TRBJ1-5,NA,NA,TRBV7-9,TGTGCCAGCAGCTCCCCGGGTTTTCCCCAGCATTTT,CASSSPGFPQHF
TRBJ1-1,NA,NA,TRBV7-9,TGTGCCAGCAGTCCACGGGTCACTGAAGCTTTCTTT,CASSPRVTEAFF
TRBJ2-6,NA,NA,TRBV19,TGTGCCAGTAGTATCGTCGTAGGCCAGTACTCTGGGGCCAACGTCCTGACTTTC,CASSIVVGQYSGANVLTF
TRBJ2-1,NA,NA,TRBV7-8,TGTGCCAGCAGCTTAGCGTTAAAGACCGAGCAGTTCTTC,CASSLALKTEQFF
TRBJ2-5,NA,TRBD2,TRBV18,TGTGCCAGCTCACCAATAGGCCGACTAGCGGGAGCTTCGTGGTACCAAGAGACCCAGTACTTC,CASSPIGRLAGASWYQETQYF
TRBJ1-1,NA,NA,TRBV6-6,TGTGCCAGCAGTTACGACCTTACAGTGGAAAACACTGAAGCTTTCTTT,CASSYDLTVENTEAFF
TRBJ2-1,NA,TRBD2,TRBV11-2,TGTGCCAGCAGCTTAGTGGGCGGGAGGGCCCATGAGCAGTTCTTC,CASSLVGGRAHEQFF
TRBJ1-2,few,TRBD1,TRBV7-9,TGTGCCAGCAGCCTGACAGGGGATGGCTACACCTTC,CASSLTGDGYTF
TRBJ1-1,once,NA,TRBV5-4,TGTGCCAGCAGCCCTTCCCAGGGCCTTAACACTGAAGCTTTCTTT,CASSPSQGLNTEAFF
TRBJ2-1,NA,NA,TRBV11-1,TGTGCCAGCAGCTTATATAGGGGATTGAACAATGAGCAGTTCTTC,CASSLYRGLNNEQFF
TRBJ2-1,once,NA,TRBV6-1,TGTGCCGGCAGTGTATACAGATTTTACAATGAGCAGTTCTTC,CAGSVYRFYNEQFF
TRBJ2-1,NA,NA,TRBV5-1,TGCGCCAGCAGCTTGGTCAGCGGTACGAATGAGCAGTTCTTC,CASSLVSGTNEQFF
TRBJ2-5,NA,NA,TRBV20-1,TGCAGTGCTAGCGGTGAGACCCAGTACTTC,CSASGETQYF
TRBJ1-2,NA,NA,TRBV6-5,TGTGCCAGCAGTTACTCGGCTCCCAGCGTCTATGGCTACACCTTC,CASSYSAPSVYGYTF
TRBJ2-1,NA,TRBD2,TRBV4-1,TGCGCCAGCAGCCAGGAGCGGGAGGGCTCCTACAATGAGCAGTTCTTC,CASSQEREGSYNEQFF
TRBJ2-7,NA,TRBD1,TRBV5-6,TGTGCCAGCAGCTGGGGACAGGAAATCTACGAGCAGTACTTC,CASSWGQEIYEQYF
TRBJ1-5,NA,NA,TRBV21-1,TGTGCCAGCAGCAAAGTCGAGGGGAGCAATCAGCCCCAGCATTTT,CASSKVEGSNQPQHF
TRBJ2-2,NA,TRBD2,TRBV6-5,TGTGCCAGCAGTAGCGGGAGGGCGCGGACCGGGGAGCTGTTTTTT,CASSSGRARTGELFF
TRBJ2-1,NA,TRBD2,TRBV18,TGTGCCAGCTCACCACCGGGACTAGAATACTACAATGAGCAGTTCTTC,CASSPPGLEYYNEQFF
TRBJ2-7,NA,NA,TRBV18,TGTGCCAGCTCAGAGGTCTACGAGCAGTACTTC,CASSEVYEQYF
TRBJ1-2,few,NA,TRBV2,TGTGCCAGCAGTGGTTCTTTCCTCTCGGGACAACGCTATGGCTACACCTTC,CASSGSFLSGQRYGYTF
TRBJ2-7,once,NA,TRBV6-6,TGTGCCAGCAGTTTGACCAGGTCGGAGCAGTACTTC,CASSLTRSEQYF
TRBJ2-7,NA,NA,TRBV6-6,TGTGCCAGCAGTTACTCGGGACTCCCCATCTACGAGCAGTACTTC,CASSYSGLPIYEQYF
TRBJ2-1,NA,NA,TRBV11-3,TGTGCCAGCAGCTCCACCCGTAGCGATGAGCAGTTCTTC,CASSSTRSDEQFF
TRBJ1-2,once,TRBD1,TRBV7-2,TGTGCCAGCAGCTTATCCGGGACAGGGGGCTTGGGGACAAATGGCTACACCTTC,CASSLSGTGGLGTNGYTF
TRBJ2-7,NA,NA,TRBV7-8,TGTGCCAGCAGCTTACGGGGAATCGACGAGCAGTACTTC,CASSLRGIDEQYF
TRBJ2-3,NA,NA,TRBV6-5,TGTGCCAGCAGTTCCCTTGGGGGCGTCACAGATACGCAGTATTTT,CASSSLGGVTDTQYF
TRBJ2-7,NA,TRBD2,TRBV4-3,TGCGCCAGCAGCCAACATGCGGGAGCCGAGCAGTACTTC,CASSQHAGAEQYF
TRBJ2-7,NA,NA,TRBV10-3,TGTGCCATCAGTGAGGCGGGACAGTCGAGGCACGAGCAGTACTTC,CAISEAGQSRHEQYF
TRBJ2-1,NA,TRBD1,TRBV7-2,TGTGCCAGCAGCTTAGCTGTGGGGACAGGGTACAATGAGCAGTTCTTC,CASSLAVGTGYNEQFF
TRBJ2-7,NA,TRBD2,TRBV29-1,TGCAGCGTAGCTCCTAGCGGTAGCTCCTACGAGCAGTACTTC,CSVAPSGSSYEQYF
TRBJ1-2,NA,NA,TRBV27,TGTGCCAGCAGTTTAAGGGGGACTAGGGGGGATGGACCCTATGGCTACACCTTC,CASSLRGTRGDGPYGYTF
TRBJ1-1,NA,NA,TRBV2,TGTGCCAGCAGGTCTTCTAATGGGGGCACTGAAGCTTTCTTT,CASRSSNGGTEAFF
TRBJ2-1,NA,NA,TRBV7-3,TGTGCCAGCAGCTTAGGACCGATCTCCTACAATGAGCAGTTCTTC,CASSLGPISYNEQFF
TRBJ2-1,NA,TRBD2,TRBV5-1,TGCGCCAGCAGCTCCCTAGCGGGAGGGGGGGCTGAGCAGTTCTTC,CASSSLAGGGAEQFF
TRBJ2-7,NA,NA,TRBV6-6,TGTGCCAGCACCCCGGGGGCAGGAACCACCTACGAGCAGTACTTC,CASTPGAGTTYEQYF
TRBJ1-1,NA,NA,TRBV11-3,TGTGCCAGCTTCAACACTGAAGCTTTCTTT,CASFNTEAFF
TRBJ2-3,NA,TRBD2,TRBV2,TGTGCCACCAACCCTTCCCGCCCGGCTAGCGGGAGCACAGATACGCAGTATTTT,CATNPSRPASGSTDTQYF
TRBJ1-5,NA,NA,TRBV18,TGTGCCAGCTCACCATCCTCGGGGGCTGAACGGCAGCCCCAGCATTTT,CASSPSSGAERQPQHF
TRBJ2-7,NA,TRBD1,TRBV11-2,TGTGCCAGCAGCTCCTGGGACAGGGAGAAGGACGAGCAGTACTTC,CASSSWDREKDEQYF
TRBJ2-1,NA,NA,TRBV19,TGTGCCAGTAGTATACGAGCGTTCCCCTACAATGAGCAGTTCTTC,CASSIRAFPYNEQFF
TRBJ1-2,NA,NA,TRBV5-1,TGCGCCAGCAGCTGGGGACCCACGGACGACGGAGGCTACACCTTC,CASSWGPTDDGGYTF
TRBJ1-2,NA,TRBD1,TRBV28,TGTGCCAGCAGTTCCTACAGGGGCTATGGCTACACCTTC,CASSSYRGYGYTF
TRBJ2-5,NA,TRBD2,TRBV5-4,TGTGCCAGCAGCTTGGTCCTAGCGGGAGGGCCCGAGACCCAGTACTTC,CASSLVLAGGPETQYF
TRBJ1-2,few,NA,TRBV6-1,TGTGCCAGCAGTGAACTTCGGGGAGGGGGCTACACCTTC,CASSELRGGGYTF
TRBJ1-2,NA,NA,TRBV28,TGTGCCAGCAGTCAACCCTTCGGCAGGGGCTGGGGCTACACCTTC,CASSQPFGRGWGYTF
TRBJ2-3,NA,TRBD1,TRBV14,TGTGCCAGCAGCCGAAGAGGACAGGGGTTTTCAGATACGCAGTATTTT,CASSRRGQGFSDTQYF
TRBJ2-3,once,NA,TRBV14,TGTGCCAGCAGCCAAGCCGGGGGCACAGATACGCAGTATTTT,CASSQAGGTDTQYF
TRBJ1-1,NA,NA,TRBV6-1,TGTGCCAGCAGTGAATGGAAGAACACTGAAGCTTTCTTT,CASSEWKNTEAFF
TRBJ2-6,NA,NA,TRBV15,TGTGCCACCAGCAGAGATTGGCGGCCCTCTGGGGCCAACGTCCTGACTTTC,CATSRDWRPSGANVLTF
TRBJ2-7,NA,TRBD2,TRBV14,TGTGCCAGTGGACTAGCGGGAGGGAAGCAGTACTTC,CASGLAGGKQYF
TRBJ2-3,once,TRBD2,TRBV7-6,TGTGCCAGCTCAAATAGCGGGGGAAGCACAGATACGCAGTATTTT,CASSNSGGSTDTQYF
TRBJ2-3,once,NA,TRBV7-7,TGTGCTAGCAGCCAAGGGGAATACACAGATACGCAGTATTTT,CASSQGEYTDTQYF
TRBJ1-5,NA,NA,TRBV28,TGTGCCAGCAGATCGACACCGTATAGCAATCAGCCCCAGCATTTT,CASRSTPYSNQPQHF
TRBJ1-2,NA,NA,TRBV19,TGTGCCAGTAGTATACCAGGCGGAGGGTATGGCTACACCTTC,CASSIPGGGYGYTF
TRBJ2-3,NA,NA,TRBV12-5,TGTGCTAGTGGTTTATTGGGTACGCAGTATTTT,CASGLLGTQYF